These T cell receptor beta chains were read from a single sample in a study of cytomegalovirus exposure and HLA in healthy donors. TCRdb's table, derived via immunoSEQ multiplex PCR, lists solely in-frame clones and lacks some. Counted here are some 140,000 clones, 86% occurring once; the ten biggest clones make up 2% to 2.5%. Material: PBMCs. The source of these receptors is a human donor in good health. The CDR3 runs from the conserved cysteine through the conserved F or W. The D gene is left open where the match is weak. Size is stated for part of the rows, as once, few or many counts, or as a class when the clone is expanded.

size: -; J: TRBJ2-1; D: -; V: TRBV5-1; CDR3: CASVFEGGTEQFF; DNA: TGCGCCAGCGTCTTTGAGGGGGGGACTGAGCAGTTCTTC
size: -; J: TRBJ2-1; D: TRBD1; V: TRBV29-1; CDR3: CSVEDLTGFSYNEQFF; DNA: TGCAGCGTTGAAGATTTGACAGGGTTTTCCTACAATGAGCAGTTCTTC
size: -; J: TRBJ1-2; D: TRBD1; V: TRBV6-4; CDR3: CASSPEGTAYGYTF; DNA: TGTGCCAGCAGCCCGGAGGGGACAGCCTATGGCTACACCTTC
size: -; J: TRBJ1-5; D: -; V: TRBV6-5; CDR3: CASGASTNNQPQHF; DNA: TGTGCCAGCGGGGCATCGACAAATAATCAGCCCCAGCATTTT
size: -; J: TRBJ1-5; D: TRBD1; V: TRBV6-6; CDR3: CASSGTDYSNQPQHF; DNA: TGTGCCAGCAGCGGGACAGACTATAGCAATCAGCCCCAGCATTTT
size: -; J: TRBJ2-7; D: TRBD2; V: TRBV6-6; CDR3: CASSDSGTSYEQYF; DNA: TGTGCCAGCAGTGATAGCGGGACCTCCTACGAGCAGTACTTC
size: -; J: TRBJ1-5; D: -; V: TRBV29-1; CDR3: CSVGFGGRSNQPQHF; DNA: TGCAGCGTTGGGTTTGGCGGTCGGAGCAATCAGCCCCAGCATTTT
size: -; J: TRBJ2-2; D: -; V: TRBV27; CDR3: CASSSAGALTGELFF; DNA: TGTGCCAGCAGTTCCGCAGGGGCGTTAACCGGGGAGCTGTTTTTT
size: -; J: TRBJ2-2; D: TRBD2; V: TRBV6-5; CDR3: CASKVLAGGIGELFF; DNA: TGTGCCAGCAAAGTGCTAGCGGGAGGAATCGGGGAGCTGTTTTTT
size: -; J: TRBJ1-2; D: TRBD1; V: TRBV28; CDR3: CASSLPLDRGLGYTF; DNA: TGTGCCAGCAGCCTCCCACTCGACAGGGGGCTCGGCTACACCTTC
size: -; J: TRBJ1-4; D: TRBD1; V: TRBV29-1; CDR3: CSVEDRDREEKLFF; DNA: TGCAGCGTTGAAGATAGGGACAGAGAGGAAAAACTGTTTTTT
size: -; J: TRBJ2-7; D: TRBD1; V: TRBV28; CDR3: CASSLTGGYSYEQYF; DNA: TGTGCCAGCAGTTTAACAGGGGGCTACTCCTACGAGCAGTACTTC
size: -; J: TRBJ2-2; D: TRBD2; V: TRBV9; CDR3: CASSVKLAARADNTGELFF; DNA: TGTGCCAGCAGCGTAAAGCTAGCGGCCAGGGCCGATAACACCGGGGAGCTGTTTTTT
size: -; J: TRBJ1-1; D: TRBD1; V: TRBV7-9; CDR3: CASSLTSGGDHTEAFF; DNA: TGTGCCAGCAGCTTAACTTCAGGGGGCGATCACACTGAAGCTTTCTTT
size: once; J: TRBJ2-1; D: -; V: TRBV5-1; CDR3: CASSLGLGHDEQFF; DNA: TGCGCCAGCAGCTTGGGACTAGGACACGATGAGCAGTTCTTC
size: -; J: TRBJ2-7; D: TRBD1; V: TRBV2; CDR3: CASILRDRRRDEQYF; DNA: TGTGCCAGCATCCTCCGGGACAGAAGAAGGGACGAGCAGTACTTC
size: -; J: TRBJ1-1; D: TRBD1; V: TRBV29-1; CDR3: CSVLLGGAVEAFF; DNA: TGCAGCGTCCTCTTAGGGGGCGCGGTCGAAGCTTTCTTT
size: -; J: TRBJ1-2; D: TRBD1; V: TRBV5-1; CDR3: CASSHGTGANYGYTF; DNA: TGCGCCAGCAGCCACGGGACAGGGGCAAATTATGGCTACACCTTC
size: -; J: TRBJ1-1; D: -; V: TRBV27; CDR3: CASSSWTPENTEAFF; DNA: TGTGCCAGCAGTTCCTGGACACCCGAGAACACTGAAGCTTTCTTT
size: -; J: TRBJ1-6; D: TRBD1; V: TRBV2; CDR3: CASTRTGNSPLHF; DNA: TGTGCCAGCACGAGGACAGGGAATTCACCCCTCCACTTT
size: -; J: TRBJ2-4; D: -; V: TRBV9; CDR3: CASSVGGGGVAKNIQYF; DNA: TGTGCCAGCAGCGTAGGGGGCGGCGGGGTAGCCAAAAACATTCAGTACTTC
size: -; J: TRBJ2-2; D: TRBD1; V: TRBV6-6; CDR3: CASSEQGAGELFF; DNA: TGTGCCAGCAGCGAACAGGGGGCCGGGGAGCTGTTTTTT
size: -; J: TRBJ2-2; D: TRBD2; V: TRBV11-2; CDR3: CASSSSGGANTGELFF; DNA: TGTGCCAGCAGCTCCAGCGGGGGGGCCAACACCGGGGAGCTGTTTTTT
size: -; J: TRBJ2-7; D: TRBD2; V: TRBV28; CDR3: CASSSGTFYEQYF; DNA: TGTGCCAGCAGTAGCGGGACTTTCTACGAGCAGTACTTC
size: -; J: TRBJ2-1; D: TRBD2; V: TRBV9; CDR3: CASSVSSGGVTYNEQFF; DNA: TGTGCCAGCAGCGTAAGTAGCGGGGGGGTCACCTACAATGAGCAGTTCTTC
size: -; J: TRBJ1-4; D: -; V: TRBV29-1; CDR3: CSVGGFNEKLFF; DNA: TGCAGCGTTGGGGGCTTCAATGAAAAACTGTTTTTT
size: -; J: TRBJ2-1; D: TRBD2; V: TRBV18; CDR3: CASVSRGAYNEQFF; DNA: TGTGCCAGCGTCTCGCGGGGGGCCTACAATGAGCAGTTCTTC
size: -; J: TRBJ2-5; D: -; V: TRBV5-1; CDR3: CASRRGEEETQYF; DNA: TGCGCCAGCAGAAGGGGCGAGGAAGAGACCCAGTACTTC
size: -; J: TRBJ2-2; D: TRBD2; V: TRBV7-2; CDR3: CASSLVGLAGGTGELFF; DNA: TGTGCCAGCAGCTTAGTAGGGTTAGCGGGAGGGACCGGGGAGCTGTTTTTT
size: few; J: TRBJ1-1; D: TRBD1; V: TRBV7-2; CDR3: CASSDRVHAFF; DNA: TGTGCCAGCAGCGACAGGGTACACGCTTTCTTT
size: -; J: TRBJ1-4; D: -; V: TRBV5-8; CDR3: CASSLEWGVPREKLFF; DNA: TGTGCCAGCAGCTTGGAGTGGGGGGTACCCAGGGAAAAACTGTTTTTT
size: -; J: TRBJ1-5; D: TRBD1; V: TRBV5-6; CDR3: CASSSPRQGHQPQHF; DNA: TGTGCCAGCAGCTCGCCAAGACAGGGTCATCAGCCCCAGCATTTT
size: -; J: TRBJ2-3; D: TRBD2; V: TRBV7-9; CDR3: CASSLKHRLAGRTDTQYF; DNA: TGTGCCAGCAGCTTAAAGCACCGACTAGCGGGGCGCACAGATACGCAGTATTTT
size: -; J: TRBJ2-3; D: TRBD1; V: TRBV6-6; CDR3: CASSSGTGGTDTQYF; DNA: TGTGCCAGCAGTAGTGGGACAGGGGGGACAGATACGCAGTATTTT